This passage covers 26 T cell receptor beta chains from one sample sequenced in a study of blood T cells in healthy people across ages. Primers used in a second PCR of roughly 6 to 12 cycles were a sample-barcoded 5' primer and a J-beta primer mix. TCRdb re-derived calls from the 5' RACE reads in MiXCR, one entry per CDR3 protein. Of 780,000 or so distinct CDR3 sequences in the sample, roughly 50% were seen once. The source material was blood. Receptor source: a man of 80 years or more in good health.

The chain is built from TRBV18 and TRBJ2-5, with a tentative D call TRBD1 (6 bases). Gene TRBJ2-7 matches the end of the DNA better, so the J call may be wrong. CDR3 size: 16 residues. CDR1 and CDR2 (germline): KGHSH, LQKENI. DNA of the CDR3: TGTGCCAGCTCTTCCCAGCAGGGGTTCGTTACCTACGAGCAGTACTTC. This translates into CASSSQQGFVTYEQYF.

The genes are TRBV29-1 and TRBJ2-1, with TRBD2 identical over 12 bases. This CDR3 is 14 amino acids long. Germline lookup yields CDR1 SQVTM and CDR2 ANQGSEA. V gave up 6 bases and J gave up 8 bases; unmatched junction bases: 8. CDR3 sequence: CSVAGLAGLYEQFF. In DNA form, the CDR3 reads TGCAGCGTGGCCGGACTAGCGGGACTCTATGAGCAGTTCTTC.

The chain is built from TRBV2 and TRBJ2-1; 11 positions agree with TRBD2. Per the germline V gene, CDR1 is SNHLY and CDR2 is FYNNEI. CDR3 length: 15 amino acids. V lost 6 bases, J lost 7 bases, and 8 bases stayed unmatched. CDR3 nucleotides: TGTGCCAGCAGGCCGACTAGCGGGAATTGGAATGAGCAGTTCTTC. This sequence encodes CASRPTSGNWNEQFF.

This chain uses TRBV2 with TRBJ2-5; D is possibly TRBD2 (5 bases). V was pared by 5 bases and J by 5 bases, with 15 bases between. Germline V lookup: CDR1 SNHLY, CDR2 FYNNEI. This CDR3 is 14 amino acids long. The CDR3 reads CASSTGPPGETQYF. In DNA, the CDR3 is TGTGCCAGCAGTACCGGTCCACCGGGGGAGACCCAGTACTTC.

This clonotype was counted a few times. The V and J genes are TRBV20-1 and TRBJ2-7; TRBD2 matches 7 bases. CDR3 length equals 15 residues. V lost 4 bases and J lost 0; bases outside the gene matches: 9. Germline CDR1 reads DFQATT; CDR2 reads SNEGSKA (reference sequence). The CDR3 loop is CSAIRTSSGSYEQYF. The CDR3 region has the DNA TGCAGTGCTATCCGGACTAGTAGCGGCTCCTACGAGCAGTACTTC.

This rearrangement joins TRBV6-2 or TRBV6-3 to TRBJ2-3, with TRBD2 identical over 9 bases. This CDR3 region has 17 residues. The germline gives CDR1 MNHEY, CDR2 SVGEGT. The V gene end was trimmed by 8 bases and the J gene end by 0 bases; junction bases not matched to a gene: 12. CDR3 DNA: TGTGCCAGCCAATCCAGGCGGCTAGCGGGGAGCACAGATACGCAGTATTTT. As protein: CASQSRRLAGSTDTQYF.

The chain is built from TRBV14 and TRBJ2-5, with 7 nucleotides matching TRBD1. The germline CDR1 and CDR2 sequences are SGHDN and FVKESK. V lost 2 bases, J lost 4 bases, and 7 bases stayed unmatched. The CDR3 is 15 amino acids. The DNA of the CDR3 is TGTGCCAGCAGCCAACCACAGGGGATTGGAGAGACCCAGTACTTC. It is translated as CASSQPQGIGETQYF.

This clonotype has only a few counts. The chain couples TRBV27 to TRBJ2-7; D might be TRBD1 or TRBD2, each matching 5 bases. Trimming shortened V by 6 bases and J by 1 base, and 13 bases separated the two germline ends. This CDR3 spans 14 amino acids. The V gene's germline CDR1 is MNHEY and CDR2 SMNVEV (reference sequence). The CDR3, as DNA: TGTGCCAGCAGCCTTGGGACCCAATCCTACGAGCAGTACTTC. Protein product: CASSLGTQSYEQYF.

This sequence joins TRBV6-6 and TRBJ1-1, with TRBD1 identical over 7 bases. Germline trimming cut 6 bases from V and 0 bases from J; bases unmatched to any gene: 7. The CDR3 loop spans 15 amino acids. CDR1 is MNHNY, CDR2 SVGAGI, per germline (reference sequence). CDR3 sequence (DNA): TGTGCCAGCAGATCGGGGGGACAGCTGAACACTGAAGCTTTCTTT. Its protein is CASRSGGQLNTEAFF.

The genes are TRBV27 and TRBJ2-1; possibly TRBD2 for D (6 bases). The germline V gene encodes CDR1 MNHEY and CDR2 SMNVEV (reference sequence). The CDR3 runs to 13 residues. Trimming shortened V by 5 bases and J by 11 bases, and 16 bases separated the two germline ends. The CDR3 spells CASSLETRRKQFF. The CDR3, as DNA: TGTGCCAGCAGTCTCGAGACTAGGAGGAAGCAGTTCTTC.

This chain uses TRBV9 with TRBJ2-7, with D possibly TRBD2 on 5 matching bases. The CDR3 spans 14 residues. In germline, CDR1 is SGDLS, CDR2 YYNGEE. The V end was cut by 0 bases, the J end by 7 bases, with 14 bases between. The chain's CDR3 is CASSVGRLVNEQYF. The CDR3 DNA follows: TGTGCCAGCAGCGTAGGGAGGTTGGTCAATGAGCAGTACTTC.

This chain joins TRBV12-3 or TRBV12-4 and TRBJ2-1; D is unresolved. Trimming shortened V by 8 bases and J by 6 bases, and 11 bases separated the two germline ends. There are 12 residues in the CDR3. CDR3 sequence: CASGLGCNEQFF. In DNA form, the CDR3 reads TGTGCCAGCGGCTTGGGCTGCAATGAGCAGTTCTTC.

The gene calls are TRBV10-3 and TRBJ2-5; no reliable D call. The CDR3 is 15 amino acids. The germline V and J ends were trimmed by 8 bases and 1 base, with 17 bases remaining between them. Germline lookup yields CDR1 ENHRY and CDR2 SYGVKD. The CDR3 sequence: CAISTAPAVQETQYF. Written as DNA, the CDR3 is TGTGCCATCTCAACCGCCCCGGCAGTCCAAGAGACCCAGTACTTC.

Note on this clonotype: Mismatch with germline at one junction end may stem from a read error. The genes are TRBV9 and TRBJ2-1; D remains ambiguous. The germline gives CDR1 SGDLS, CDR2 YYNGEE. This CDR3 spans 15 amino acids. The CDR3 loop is CASSPQVGLVNEQFF. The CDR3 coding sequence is TGCGCCAGCAGCCCCCAGGTGGGGTTAGTCAATGAGCAGTTCTTC.

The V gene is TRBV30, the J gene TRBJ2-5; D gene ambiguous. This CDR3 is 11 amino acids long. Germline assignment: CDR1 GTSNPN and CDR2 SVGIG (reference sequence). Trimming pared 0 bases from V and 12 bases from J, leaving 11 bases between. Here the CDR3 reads CAWSVLTAKYF. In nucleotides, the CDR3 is TGTGCCTGGAGTGTCCTGACGGCCAAGTACTTC.

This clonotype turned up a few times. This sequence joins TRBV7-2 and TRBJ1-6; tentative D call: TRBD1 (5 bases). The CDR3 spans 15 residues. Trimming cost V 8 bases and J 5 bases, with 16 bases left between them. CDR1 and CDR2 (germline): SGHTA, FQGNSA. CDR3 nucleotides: TGTGCCAGCCGCCCTTCGGGACGGAATAATTCACCCCTCCACTTT. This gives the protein CASRPSGRNNSPLHF.

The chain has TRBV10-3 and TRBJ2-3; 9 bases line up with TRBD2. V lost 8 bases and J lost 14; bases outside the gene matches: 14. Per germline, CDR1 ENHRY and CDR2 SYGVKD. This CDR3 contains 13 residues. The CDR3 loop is CAIRAGGARYAYF. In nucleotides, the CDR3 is TGTGCCATCCGAGCGGGAGGAGCCAGATACGCGTATTTT.

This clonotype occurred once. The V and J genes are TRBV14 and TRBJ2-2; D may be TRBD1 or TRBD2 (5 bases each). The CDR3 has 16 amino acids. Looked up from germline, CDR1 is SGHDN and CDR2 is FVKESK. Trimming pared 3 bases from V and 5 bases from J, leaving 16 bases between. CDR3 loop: CASSQKRGPGTGELFF. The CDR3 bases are TGTGCCAGCAGCCAGAAGAGGGGACCTGGGACCGGGGAGCTGTTTTTT.

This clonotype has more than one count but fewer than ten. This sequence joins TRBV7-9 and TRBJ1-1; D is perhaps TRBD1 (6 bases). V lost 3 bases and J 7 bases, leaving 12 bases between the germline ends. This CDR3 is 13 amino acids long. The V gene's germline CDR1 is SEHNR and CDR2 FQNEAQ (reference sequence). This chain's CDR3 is CASSFRGSDEAFF. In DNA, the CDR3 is TGTGCCAGCAGCTTCAGGGGATCGGATGAAGCTTTCTTT.

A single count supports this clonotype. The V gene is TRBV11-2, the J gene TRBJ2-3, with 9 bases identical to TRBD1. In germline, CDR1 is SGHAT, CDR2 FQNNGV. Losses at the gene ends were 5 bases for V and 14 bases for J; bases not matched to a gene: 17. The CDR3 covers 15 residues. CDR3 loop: CASSPMWTGERYAYF. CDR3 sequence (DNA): TGTGCCAGCAGCCCTATGTGGACAGGGGAAAGATACGCGTATTTT. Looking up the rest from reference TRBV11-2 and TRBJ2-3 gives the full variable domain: EAGVAQSPRYKIIEKRQSVAFWCNPISGHATLYWYQQILGQGPKLLIQFQNNGVVDDSQLPKDRFSAERLKGVDSTLKIQPAKLEDSAVYLCASSPMWTGERYAYFGPGTRLTVL.

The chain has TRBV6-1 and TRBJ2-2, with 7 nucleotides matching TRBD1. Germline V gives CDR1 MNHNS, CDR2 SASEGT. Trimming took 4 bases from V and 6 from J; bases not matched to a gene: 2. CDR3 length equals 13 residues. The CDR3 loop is CASSVDRAGELFF. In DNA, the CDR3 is TGTGCCAGCAGTGTTGACAGGGCCGGGGAGCTGTTTTTT.

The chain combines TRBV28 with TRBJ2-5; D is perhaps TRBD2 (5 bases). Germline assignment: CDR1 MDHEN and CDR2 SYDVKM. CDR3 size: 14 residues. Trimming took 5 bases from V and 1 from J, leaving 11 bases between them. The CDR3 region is CASSLPGFQETQYF. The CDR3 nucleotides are TGTGCCAGCAGTCTCCCGGGGTTCCAAGAGACCCAGTACTTC.

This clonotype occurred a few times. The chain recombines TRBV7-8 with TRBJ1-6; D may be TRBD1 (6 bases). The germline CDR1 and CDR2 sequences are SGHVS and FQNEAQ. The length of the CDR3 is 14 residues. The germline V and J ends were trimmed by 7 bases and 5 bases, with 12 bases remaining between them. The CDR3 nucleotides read TGTGCCAGCAACCGGGGGGCCGATAATTCACCCCTCCACTTT. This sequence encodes CASNRGADNSPLHF.

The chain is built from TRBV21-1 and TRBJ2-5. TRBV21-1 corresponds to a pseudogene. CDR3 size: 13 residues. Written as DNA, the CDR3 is TGTGCCAGCAGCATACTCGGGCAAGAGACCCAGTACTTC. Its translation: CASSILGQETQYF.

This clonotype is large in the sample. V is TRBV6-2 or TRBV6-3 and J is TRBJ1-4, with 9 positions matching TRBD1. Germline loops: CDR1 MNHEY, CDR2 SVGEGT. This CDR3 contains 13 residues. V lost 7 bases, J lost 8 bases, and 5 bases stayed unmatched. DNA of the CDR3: TGTGCCAGCAAACAGGGGGCCGGGGAAAAACTGTTTTTT. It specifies CASKQGAGEKLFF.

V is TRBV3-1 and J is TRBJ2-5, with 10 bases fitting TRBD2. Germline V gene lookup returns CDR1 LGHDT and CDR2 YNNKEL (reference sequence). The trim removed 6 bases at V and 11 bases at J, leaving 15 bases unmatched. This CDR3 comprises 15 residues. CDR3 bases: TGTGCCAGCAGTGCTATGAGGCTAGCGGGAGTGGAGCAGTACTTC. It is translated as CASSAMRLAGVEQYF.